This passage covers 21 T cell receptor beta chains from one sample sequenced in a study of CD8 T cells in ankylosing spondylitis. TCRdb processed the 5' RACE reads anew with MiXCR; each CDR3 protein has one entry. The profile covers 150,000 to 200,000 distinct CDR3 sequences, with approximately 20% appearing a single time and approximately 7.8% taken by the ten largest. Sequencing input: blood, either unsorted or a sorted T cell fraction (not recorded which). These receptors originate from a male donor with ankylosing spondylitis or in good health (not recorded which).

This chain uses TRBV7-2 with TRBJ2-1, with 10 bases matching TRBD2. CDR1 and CDR2 from the germline V gene are SGHTA and FQGNSA. V trimming: 5 bases; J trimming: 9 bases; junction bases outside the gene matches: 7. The CDR3 sequence is 14 residues long. CDR3 sequence: CASSGGGLAPEQFF. The CDR3 DNA reads TGTGCCAGCAGCGGGGGGGGACTAGCGCCTGAGCAGTTCTTC.

This clonotype showed up just a few times. One end of the junction fails to match germline, which may point to a read error. The V gene is TRBV20-1, the J gene TRBJ2-1; the match to TRBD1 covers 10 bases. Germline-derived CDR1 and CDR2 are DFQATT and SNEGSKA (reference sequence). The CDR3 has 15 amino acids. The CDR3 spells CSARFPGQGYIEQFF. As DNA, the CDR3 is TGCAGTGCTAGATTTCCGGGACAGGGGTACATTGAGCAGTTCTTC.

This clonotype appeared a few times. V gene TRBV20-1 combines with J gene TRBJ2-3; D is perhaps TRBD2 (6 bases). The CDR3 has 15 amino acids. V dropped 0 bases and J dropped 1 base, with 11 bases sitting between them. Germline values: CDR1 DFQATT, CDR2 SNEGSKA (reference sequence). This CDR3 reads CSARDPWEGTDTQYF. The CDR3 nucleotides are TGCAGTGCTAGAGATCCTTGGGAGGGCACAGATACGCAGTATTTT.

This clonotype was seen many times. J is TRBJ2-7 and V is TRBV5-1, with D perhaps TRBD2 (5 bases). Trimming stripped 1 base from V and 6 bases from J, with 20 bases between. The CDR3 is made up of 16 amino acids. CDR1 and CDR2 (germline): SGHRS, YFSETQ. The CDR3, as DNA: TGCGCCAGCAGCTTGAGTATCCAGGTGGACGGGGTCGAGCAGTACTTC. It translates to CASSLSIQVDGVEQYF.

This clonotype was seen ten or more times. This chain links TRBV14 with TRBJ2-7; D ambiguous. Germline CDR1 SGHDN, CDR2 FVKESK. Trimming stripped 1 base from V and 3 bases from J, with 10 bases between. The CDR3 has 14 residues. This CDR3 is CASSQARGDYEQYF. DNA of the CDR3: TGTGCCAGCAGCCAAGCCCGAGGAGACTACGAGCAGTACTTC.

V and J are TRBV2 and TRBJ2-1; 10 nucleotides align to TRBD2. Germline loops: CDR1 SNHLY, CDR2 FYNNEI. J was trimmed by 4 bases and V by 4 bases; bases with no gene match: 13. The CDR3 sequence is 18 residues long. The DNA of the CDR3 is TGTGCCAGCAGTGGTCCCCCAACTAGCGGGACTCCTTACAATGAGCAGTTCTTC. Translation gives CASSGPPTSGTPYNEQFF.

This clonotype was observed at least ten times. This chain links TRBV7-9 with TRBJ2-5; D gene unclear. Trimming took 5 bases from V and 4 from J, leaving 11 bases between them. Germline V gene data show CDR1 as SEHNR and CDR2 as FQNEAQ (reference sequence). CDR3 length: 13 amino acids. Written as DNA, the CDR3 is TGTGCCAGCAGCGCCCGTGGGGTAGAGACCCAGTACTTC. This codes for CASSARGVETQYF.

This clonotype has at least ten counts. The chain recombines TRBV28 with TRBJ2-7; a weak D match, TRBD1 (5 bases). The V gene lost 2 bases and the J gene lost 0 bases, with 14 bases spanning the gap. This CDR3 region has 16 residues. Germline lookup yields CDR1 MDHEN and CDR2 SYDVKM. The CDR3 region is CASSLLRRVPSYEQYF. DNA of the CDR3: TGTGCCAGCAGTTTACTACGCAGGGTACCCTCCTACGAGCAGTACTTC.

Many counts were recorded for this clonotype. The chain is built from TRBV4-2 and TRBJ2-7, with 11 bases fitting TRBD2. Trimming cost V 0 bases and J 0 bases; bases outside gene matches: 1. CDR1 is LGHNA and CDR2 is YNFKEQ in the germline V gene. The CDR3 is made up of 16 amino acids. CDR3 bases: TGTGCCAGCAGCCAAGAACTAGCGGGGGTCTCCTACGAGCAGTACTTC. This encodes CASSQELAGVSYEQYF.

This clonotype was observed many times. The chain combines TRBV20-1 with TRBJ2-1; 11 bases are a match to TRBD2. The CDR3 is made up of 15 amino acids. The V gene end was trimmed by 2 bases and the J gene end by 4 bases; junction bases not matched to a gene: 4. CDR1 is DFQATT and CDR2 is SNEGSKA in the germline V gene (reference sequence). In DNA, the CDR3 is TGCAGTGCTAGATCAAGGACTAGCGGGTACAATGAGCAGTTCTTC. Its translation is CSARSRTSGYNEQFF.

This clonotype has a count of ten or more. The chain employs TRBV20-1 and TRBJ2-2; D uncertain. From germline, CDR1 is DFQATT and CDR2 SNEGSKA (reference sequence). The V end lost 6 bases, the J end lost 1 base, and 6 bases lay between the germline ends. The CDR3 consists of 12 residues. The CDR3 here is CSAPRNTGELFF. The CDR3 coding sequence is TGCAGTGCCCCCAGGAACACCGGGGAGCTGTTTTTT.

This clonotype was picked up many times. The chain carries TRBV20-1 and TRBJ2-1, with 13 bases fitting TRBD2. V lost 6 bases to trimming and J lost 6 bases; unmatched junction nucleotides: 8. In germline, CDR1 is DFQATT, CDR2 SNEGSKA (reference sequence). The CDR3 contains 15 residues. CDR3 DNA sequence: TGCAGTGCCATGGGACTAGCGGGAAATATCAATGAGCAGTTCTTC. This translates into CSAMGLAGNINEQFF.

About this clonotype: This may come from a read error, since a much larger clone is one base off. The chain combines TRBV18 with TRBJ1-4, with 9 bases fitting TRBD1. J lost 4 bases, V lost 8 bases, and 5 bases had no gene match. This CDR3 has 14 residues. The germline CDR1 and CDR2 sequences are KGHSH and LQKENI. In DNA form, the CDR3 reads TGTGCCAGCACAAGGACAGGGGTTAATGAAAAACTGTTTTTT. Translating gives CASTRTGVNEKLFF.

Regarding this clonotype: This could be a read error, since a much larger clone is one nucleotide away. The CDR3 loop reads CASSPQGLGAEAFF. DNA of the CDR3: TGTGCCAGCAGCCCGCAGGGGCTCGGGGCTGAAGCTTTCTTT. The genes are TRBV3-1 and TRBJ1-1; tentatively, D is TRBD1 (6 bases). The CDR3 covers 14 residues. Trimming took 4 bases from V and 6 from J, leaving 15 bases between them. Germline V lookup: CDR1 LGHDT, CDR2 YNNKEL (reference sequence).

The rearrangement links TRBV5-1 to TRBJ2-2; unclear D gene. CDR1 and CDR2 from the germline V gene are SGHRS and YFSETQ. The CDR3 runs to 15 residues. Trimming stripped 0 bases from V and 1 base from J, with 7 bases between. DNA for the CDR3: TGCGCCAGCAGCTTGGGCAGGCAGAACACCGGGGAGCTGTTTTTT. Protein sequence: CASSLGRQNTGELFF.

This rearrangement joins TRBV4-1 to TRBJ2-3, with D perhaps assigned TRBD1 or TRBD2 (5 bases each). CDR3 size: 15 residues. The germline V and J ends were trimmed by 6 bases and 1 base, with 14 bases remaining between them. The germline V gene has CDR1 MGHRA and CDR2 YSYEKL. The CDR3 loop is CASSPTGPGTDTQYF. Here the CDR3 DNA reads TGCGCCAGCAGTCCCACGGGACCAGGCACAGATACGCAGTATTTT.

The rearrangement uses TRBV4-1 and TRBJ1-2; D unresolved. Trimming took 4 bases from V and 0 from J, leaving 21 bases between them. The CDR3 contains 18 residues. Germline V gene data show CDR1 as MGHRA and CDR2 as YSYEKL. CDR3 DNA: TGCGCCAGCAGCCCGGGCGGTAAACAGCCCCTAGCTAACTATGGCTACACCTTC. Its protein is CASSPGGKQPLANYGYTF.

This clonotype showed up many times. The rearrangement uses TRBV28 and TRBJ2-1; D is possibly TRBD1 (5 bases). The CDR3 length is 12 residues. CDR1 and CDR2 (germline): MDHEN, SYDVKM. The V gene lost 3 bases and the J gene lost 11 bases, with 11 bases spanning the gap. DNA of the CDR3: TGTGCCAGCAGTTTGATTATGGGGCAGCAGTTCTTC. Translated: CASSLIMGQQFF. The full variable domain, with the rest looked up from reference TRBV28 and TRBJ2-1, is DVKVTQSSRYLVKRTGEKVFLECVQDMDHENMFWYRQDPGLGLRLIYFSYDVKMKEKGDIPEGYSVSREKKERFSLILESASTNQTSMYLCASSLIMGQQFFGPGTRLTVL.

This clonotype was seen more than once but under ten times. The V call is TRBV20-1, the J call TRBJ1-3, with D possibly being TRBD1 (5 bases). The germline gives CDR1 DFQATT, CDR2 SNEGSKA (reference sequence). The V end was cut by 1 base, the J end by 4 bases, with 8 bases between. This CDR3 spans 13 amino acids. The CDR3 protein is CSARARQGNTIYF. The CDR3 nucleotides read TGCAGTGCTAGAGCTAGACAGGGAAACACCATATATTTT.

This clonotype was counted a few times. The rearrangement links TRBV11-2 to TRBJ2-3, with D possibly matching TRBD1 (5 bases). This CDR3 comprises 15 residues. Trimming cost V 0 bases and J 2 bases, with 9 bases left between them. Germline loops: CDR1 SGHAT, CDR2 FQNNGV. The CDR3 nucleotides read TGTGCCAGCAGCTTAGAGGGGCTTTCCACAGATACGCAGTATTTT. Its protein is CASSLEGLSTDTQYF.

The J gene is TRBJ2-2, the V gene TRBV5-1; 7 positions agree with TRBD2. The CDR3 contains 14 residues. Germline values: CDR1 SGHRS, CDR2 YFSETQ. V trimming: 4 bases; J trimming: 7 bases; junction bases outside the gene matches: 7. The CDR3 sequence is CASSPEAGSGELFF. The CDR3 coding sequence is TGCGCCAGCAGCCCAGAAGCGGGAAGCGGGGAGCTGTTTTTT.